This TCR beta chain came from a study of blood T cell repertoires in COVID-19. Study details: The samples span acute and convalescent COVID-19 from the United States, Italy and Spain.

Recruits, aged roughly 18 to 100 years, lived in about two dozen US areas. CDR1 and CDR2 (germline): MNHEY, SMNVEV (reference sequence). The junction had 9 bases not matched to a gene; V was cut back by 3 bases and J by 9 bases. CDR3 size: 14 residues. TCRdb's copy holds only in-frame clones and misses some; the assay was immunoSEQ multiplex PCR. The sample consists of about 240,000 clones, around 88% of them appearing once. The receptor was isolated from a woman between 25 and 40 years old who had recovered from COVID-19. The sample taken for sequencing was PBMCs or T cells enriched from blood (not recorded which). The chain combines TRBV27 with TRBJ1-1; 8 bases agree with TRBD1. The CDR3 is CASSFNMGTGQAFF. CDR3 bases: TGTGCCAGCAGTTTTAATATGGGGACAGGACAAGCTTTCTTT.